Presented here are 5 T cell receptor beta chains from one specimen sequenced in a study of cytomegalovirus exposure and HLA in healthy donors. Produced via immunoSEQ multiplex PCR; TCRdb's table is partial and in-frame only. Found here are about 150,000 clones, approximately 86% of them singletons; the top ten hold 20% to 25%. The sequenced material came from PBMCs. The receptors originated from a man aged 18-30 years in good health and CMV-seropositive.

The chain links TRBV2 to TRBJ1-1, with TRBD1 matching 7 bases. Per the germline V gene, CDR1 is SNHLY and CDR2 is FYNNEI. With 7 bases clipped from V and 3 bases from J, the junction kept 5 bases outside the gene matches. This CDR3 has 13 residues. The chain's CDR3 is CASNAGGHTEAFF. The CDR3 DNA is TGTGCCAGCAATGCAGGGGGACACACTGAAGCTTTCTTT.

J is TRBJ2-7 and V is TRBV29-1; 7 bases are a match to TRBD1. Germline CDR1 and CDR2: SQVTM and ANQGSEA. The CDR3 totals 13 residues. The trim removed 3 bases at V and 2 bases at J, leaving 4 bases unmatched. Written as DNA, the CDR3 is TGCAGCGTTGACGGGACAGACGCCTACGAGCAGTACTTC. It yields the protein CSVDGTDAYEQYF.

V usage is TRBV6-5 and J usage is TRBJ2-1, with D unclear. The germline V gene has CDR1 MNHEY and CDR2 SVGAGI. The CDR3 runs to 11 residues. The V and J ends lost 4 bases and 7 bases respectively, with 5 bases between them. The CDR3 region has the DNA TGTGCCAGCAGTTCGAGGAATGAGCAGTTCTTC. It encodes CASSSRNEQFF.

The chain couples TRBV4-3 to TRBJ2-6; D call uncertain. Trimming removed 1 base at V and 0 bases at J, with 10 bases between. The CDR3 has 17 residues. Germline CDR1 reads LGHNA; CDR2 reads YSLEER. The CDR3 sequence: CASSQGQVTSGANVLTF. The CDR3 coding sequence is TGCGCCAGCAGCCAAGGGCAGGTCACCTCTGGGGCCAACGTCCTGACTTTC.

The chain has TRBV4-3 and TRBJ2-5, with 9 bases matching TRBD2. In germline, CDR1 is LGHNA, CDR2 YSLEER. Losses at the gene ends were 0 bases for V and 2 bases for J; bases not matched to a gene: 10. The length of the CDR3 is 18 residues. CDR3: CASSQDLVAGALQETQYF. The CDR3 DNA reads TGCGCCAGCAGCCAAGACCTGGTAGCGGGGGCATTGCAAGAGACCCAGTACTTC.